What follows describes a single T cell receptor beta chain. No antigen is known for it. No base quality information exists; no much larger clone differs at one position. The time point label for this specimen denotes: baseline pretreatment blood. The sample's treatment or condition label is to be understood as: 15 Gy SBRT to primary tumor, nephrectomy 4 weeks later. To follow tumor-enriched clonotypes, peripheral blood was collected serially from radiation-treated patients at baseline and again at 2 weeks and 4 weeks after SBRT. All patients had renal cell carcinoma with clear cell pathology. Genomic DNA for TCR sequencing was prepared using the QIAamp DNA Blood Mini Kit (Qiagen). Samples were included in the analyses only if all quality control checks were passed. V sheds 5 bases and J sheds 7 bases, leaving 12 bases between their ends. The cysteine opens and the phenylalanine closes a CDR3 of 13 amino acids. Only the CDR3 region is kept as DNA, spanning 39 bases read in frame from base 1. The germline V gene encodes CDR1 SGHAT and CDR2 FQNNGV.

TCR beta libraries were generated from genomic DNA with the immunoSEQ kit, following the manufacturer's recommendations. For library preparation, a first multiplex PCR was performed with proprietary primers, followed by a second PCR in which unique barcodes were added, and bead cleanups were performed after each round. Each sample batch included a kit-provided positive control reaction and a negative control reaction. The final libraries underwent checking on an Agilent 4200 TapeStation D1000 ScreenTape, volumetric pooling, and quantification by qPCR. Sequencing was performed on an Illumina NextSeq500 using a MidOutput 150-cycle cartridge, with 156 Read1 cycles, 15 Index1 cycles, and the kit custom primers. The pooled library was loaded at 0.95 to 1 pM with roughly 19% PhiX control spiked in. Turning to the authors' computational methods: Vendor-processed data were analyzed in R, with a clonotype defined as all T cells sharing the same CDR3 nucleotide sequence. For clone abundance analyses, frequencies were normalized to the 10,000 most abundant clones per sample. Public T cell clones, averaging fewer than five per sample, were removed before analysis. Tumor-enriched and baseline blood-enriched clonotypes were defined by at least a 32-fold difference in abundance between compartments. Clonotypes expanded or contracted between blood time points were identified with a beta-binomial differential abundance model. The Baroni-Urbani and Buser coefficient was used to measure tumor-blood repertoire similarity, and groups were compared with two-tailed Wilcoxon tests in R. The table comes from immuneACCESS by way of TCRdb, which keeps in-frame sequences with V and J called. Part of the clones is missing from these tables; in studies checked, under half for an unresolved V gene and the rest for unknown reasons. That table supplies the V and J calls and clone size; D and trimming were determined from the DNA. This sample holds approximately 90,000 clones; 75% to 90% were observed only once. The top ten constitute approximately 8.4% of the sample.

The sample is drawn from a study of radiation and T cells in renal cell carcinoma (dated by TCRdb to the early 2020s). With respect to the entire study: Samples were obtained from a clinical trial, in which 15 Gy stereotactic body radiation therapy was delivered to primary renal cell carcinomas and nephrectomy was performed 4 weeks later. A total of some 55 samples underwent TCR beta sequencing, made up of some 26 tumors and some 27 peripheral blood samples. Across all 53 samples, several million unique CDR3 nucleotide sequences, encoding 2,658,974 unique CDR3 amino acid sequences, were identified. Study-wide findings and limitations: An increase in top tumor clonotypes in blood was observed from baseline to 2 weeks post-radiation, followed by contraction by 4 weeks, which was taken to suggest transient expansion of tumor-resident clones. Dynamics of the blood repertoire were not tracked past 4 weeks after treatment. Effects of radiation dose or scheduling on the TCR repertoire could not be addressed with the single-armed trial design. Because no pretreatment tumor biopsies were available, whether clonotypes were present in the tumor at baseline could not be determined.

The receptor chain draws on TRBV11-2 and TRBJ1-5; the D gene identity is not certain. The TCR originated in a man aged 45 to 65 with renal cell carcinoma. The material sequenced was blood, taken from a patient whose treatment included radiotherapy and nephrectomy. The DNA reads TGTGCCAGCAGCCCCGGTGTTGGACAGCCCCAGCATTTT. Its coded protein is CASSPGVGQPQHF.